This entry is about one TCR beta chain. Germline V CDR1 and CDR2: SGHAT, FQNNGV. This CDR3 is built from 15 residues. The trim removed 3 bases at V and 4 bases at J, leaving 4 bases unmatched. These data are taken from a study of blood T cell repertoires in COVID-19. Here immunoSEQ multiplex PCR was the method, and the copy in TCRdb shows in-frame clones only, minus some. The sample comprises about 360,000 clones, around 88% of which are singletons, and around 7.5% rests with the top ten. This receptor was taken from a woman aged 60-75 years with COVID-19, enrolled during active disease. The material sequenced was peripheral blood. The V gene is TRBV11-2, the J gene TRBJ1-1, with TRBD1 matching 11 bases. CDR3 bases: TGTGCCAGCAGCTTCGCCGGGACAGGGGGCACTGAAGCTTTCTTT. Protein sequence: CASSFAGTGGTEAFF.